This T cell receptor (beta chain) comes out of a study of blood T cells in healthy people across ages. Trimming took 3 bases from V and 0 from J, leaving 12 bases between them. The germline gives CDR1 MNHNS, CDR2 SASEGT. CDR3 length: 15 residues. It was with a sample-barcoded 5' primer and a J-beta primer mix that a second PCR of about 6 to 12 cycles was run. The study obtained at least 3 million CDR3-containing paired-end reads from every sample. TCRdb re-derived calls from the 5' RACE reads in MiXCR, one entry per CDR3 protein. The sample carries about 1,600,000 distinct CDR3 sequences, 42% recorded once.

The source material was blood. V usage is TRBV6-1 and J usage is TRBJ2-7; no clear D gene. The sequence was obtained from a woman in her late teens or twenties in good health. CDR3 region: CASSELVNLSYEQYF. The CDR3 coding sequence is TGTGCCAGCAGTGAGCTGGTTAATCTCTCCTACGAGCAGTACTTC.